The 28 T cell receptor beta chains below come from one sample, sequenced in a study of cytomegalovirus exposure and HLA in healthy donors. The assay was immunoSEQ multiplex PCR, and TCRdb's table has in-frame clones only and misses some. The sample has 150,000 to 200,000 clones, 84% seen once; the top ten hold roughly 7%. The specimen sequenced was PBMCs. All receptors come from a man between 18 and 35 years old in good health and CMV-seropositive.

The chain combines TRBV5-5 with TRBJ2-1; the match to TRBD1 covers 12 bases. V lost 4 bases and J lost 7; bases outside the gene matches: 12. This CDR3 is 17 amino acids long. Looked up from germline, CDR1 is SGHKS and CDR2 is YYEKEE (reference sequence). This CDR3 is CASSETSGTGGRNEQFF. CDR3 coding DNA: TGTGCCAGCAGCGAAACTTCCGGGACAGGGGGCAGAAATGAGCAGTTCTTC.

The chain carries TRBV9 and TRBJ2-1; 15 bases agree with TRBD2. The CDR3 extends over 15 amino acids. The V gene end was trimmed by 4 bases and the J gene end by 7 bases; junction bases not matched to a gene: 3. Germline-derived CDR1 and CDR2 are SGDLS and YYNGEE. As DNA, the CDR3 is TGTGCCAGCAGCATCGGACTAGCGGGAGGGAATGAGCAGTTCTTC. This gives the protein CASSIGLAGGNEQFF.

The gene calls are TRBV19 and TRBJ1-5; 8 nucleotides align to TRBD1. V lost 5 bases to trimming and J lost 6 bases; unmatched junction nucleotides: 6. This CDR3 contains 14 residues. Germline lookup yields CDR1 LNHDA and CDR2 SQIVND (reference sequence). Here the CDR3 DNA reads TGTGCCAGTAGTCACGGACAGGGAGGTCAGCCCCAGCATTTT. Its translation is CASSHGQGGQPQHF.

The chain recombines TRBV25-1 with TRBJ2-5, with 15 bases fitting TRBD2. V was pared by 4 bases and J by 5 bases, with 5 bases of the junction left unmatched. From germline, CDR1 is MGHDK and CDR2 SYGVNS. The CDR3 sequence is 16 residues long. CDR3 nucleotides: TGTGCCAGCAGTGGGGGGACTAGCGGGAGGTCGGAGACCCAGTACTTC. It specifies CASSGGTSGRSETQYF. Complete variable domain (other parts from reference TRBV25-1 and TRBJ2-5): EADIYQTPRYLVIGTGKKITLECSQTMGHDKMYWYQQDPGMELHLIHYSYGVNSTEKGDLSSESTVSRIRTEHFPLTLESARPSHTSQYLCASSGGTSGRSETQYFGPGTRLLVL.

The chain carries TRBV4-1 and TRBJ2-5; D is possibly TRBD2 (6 bases). CDR1 MGHRA and CDR2 YSYEKL come from the germline V gene. V was cut by 1 base and J by 5 bases, with 8 bases left in between. This CDR3 has 13 amino acids. The CDR3 DNA reads as TGCGCCAGCAGCCAAGTCGGGGGTGAGACCCAGTACTTC. It codes for CASSQVGGETQYF.

This sequence joins TRBV4-3 and TRBJ2-7; D possibly corresponds to TRBD2 (6 bases). V was cut by 1 base and J by 2 bases, with 12 bases left in between. The length of the CDR3 is 15 residues. Germline CDR1 LGHNA, CDR2 YSLEER. The CDR3 region has the DNA TGCGCCAGCAGCCAAGGTGTTACGGGAGCCTACGAGCAGTACTTC. Amino acids: CASSQGVTGAYEQYF.

The chain recombines TRBV5-6 with TRBJ1-4, with 8 bases matching TRBD1. Germline V gives CDR1 SGHDT, CDR2 YYEEEE. Trimming cost V 2 bases and J 1 base; bases outside gene matches: 13. The CDR3 length is 19 residues. CDR3 protein: CASSFLPTGGTGTNEKLFF. The CDR3 DNA reads TGTGCCAGCAGCTTCCTCCCTACAGGGGGTACCGGAACTAATGAAAAACTGTTTTTT. The full variable domain, completed using reference TRBV5-6 and TRBJ1-4, is DAGVTQSPTHLIKTRGQQVTLRCSPKSGHDTVSWYQQALGQGPQFIFQYYEEEERQRGNFPDRFSGHQFPNYSSELNVNALLLGDSALYLCASSFLPTGGTGTNEKLFFGSGTQLSVL.

This clone was observed a handful of times. The chain links TRBV7-3 to TRBJ2-2; D remains ambiguous. Between the trimmed V and J ends, which lost 1 base and 6 bases, there was a span of 9 bases. Germline V CDR1 and CDR2: SGHTA, FQGTGA. The CDR3 loop spans 14 amino acids. CDR3 sequence reads: CASSLNSRSGELFF. As DNA, the CDR3 is TGTGCCAGCAGCTTAAATTCTAGATCCGGGGAGCTGTTTTTT.

This chain links TRBV9 with TRBJ1-2; D perhaps matches TRBD1 (6 bases). This CDR3 region has 15 residues. Deletions cut 3 bases from V and 3 bases from J, with 15 bases between. The V gene's germline CDR1 is SGDLS and CDR2 YYNGEE. DNA of the CDR3: TGTGCCAGCAGCGCTGGGGGCCAAGGGGACTATGGCTACACCTTC. This codes for CASSAGGQGDYGYTF.

As regards this clone: Other DNA sequences of this sample code for an identical CDR3. V and J are TRBV6-1 and TRBJ2-1, with 13 bases identical to TRBD2. CDR3 size: 15 residues. The germline gives CDR1 MNHNS, CDR2 SASEGT. With V trimmed by 5 bases and J by 7 bases, 5 bases remained unmatched. CDR3 bases: TGTGCCAGCAGTTCACTAGCGGGAGGGCCGAATGAGCAGTTCTTC. It specifies CASSSLAGGPNEQFF.

This sequence joins TRBV6-6 and TRBJ1-5; a weak D match, TRBD1 (6 bases). V was pared by 1 base and J by 12 bases, with 10 bases between. Per germline, CDR1 MNHNY and CDR2 SVGAGI (reference sequence). The CDR3 is made up of 12 amino acids. CDR3 coding DNA: TGTGCCAGCAGTTACTATCCAGGGGTCCAGCATTTT. It specifies CASSYYPGVQHF.

This CDR3 reads CASSLREQRAGELFF. In nucleotides, the CDR3 is TGCGCCAGCAGCTTGCGGGAGCAAAGGGCCGGGGAGCTGTTTTTT. J is TRBJ2-2 and V is TRBV5-1; TRBD2 might be the D (6 bases). The length of the CDR3 is 15 residues. Germline loops: CDR1 SGHRS, CDR2 YFSETQ. The V end lost 1 base, the J end lost 6 bases, and 13 bases lay between the germline ends.

The rearrangement joins TRBV7-2 to TRBJ2-7, with 15 positions matching TRBD2. The CDR3 is made up of 17 amino acids. Germline CDR1 SGHTA, CDR2 FQGNSA. The J segment lost 7 bases and the V segment lost 5 bases, leaving 12 bases of the junction unmatched. CDR3 protein: CASSLRRGLAGGWEQYF. The CDR3 nucleotides read TGTGCCAGCAGCCTTAGAAGGGGACTAGCGGGAGGCTGGGAGCAGTACTTC.

J is TRBJ2-1 and V is TRBV11-3, with TRBD2 matching over 8 bases. The CDR3 has 15 residues. With V trimmed by 5 bases and J by 2 bases, 5 bases remained unmatched. Germline V gene sequence: CDR1 SGHNT, CDR2 YENEEA. The DNA of the CDR3 is TGTGCCAGCAGCCGCCGACTAGCGACCTACAATGAGCAGTTCTTC. It is translated as CASSRRLATYNEQFF.

This chain uses TRBV14 with TRBJ2-5, with unresolved D. CDR1 and CDR2 (germline): SGHDN, FVKESK. The CDR3 has 16 amino acids. The V end lost 0 bases, the J end lost 7 bases, and 18 bases lay between the germline ends. For the CDR3, the DNA is TGTGCCAGCAGCCAAGATGGGCAGCCCGACCATGGGACCCAGTACTTC. Its translation is CASSQDGQPDHGTQYF.

V and J are TRBV9 and TRBJ2-3; TRBD2 agrees at 10 bases. The CDR3 totals 16 residues. CDR1 and CDR2 from the germline V gene are SGDLS and YYNGEE. V shed 0 bases and J 1 base; nucleotides not matched to a gene: 2. The CDR3: CASSVELAGGTDTQYF. The DNA of the CDR3 is TGTGCCAGCAGCGTAGAGCTAGCGGGGGGCACAGATACGCAGTATTTT. Complete variable domain (other parts from reference TRBV9 and TRBJ2-3): DSGVTQTPKHLITATGQRVTLRCSPRSGDLSVYWYQQSLDQGLQFLIQYYNGEERAKGNILERFSAQQFPDLHSELNLSSLELGDSALYFCASSVELAGGTDTQYFGPGTRLTVL.

The chain combines TRBV7-2 with TRBJ1-2, with a possible D match to TRBD1 (6 bases). V was shortened by 5 bases and J by 8 bases, with 21 bases between the two germline ends. Germline-derived CDR1 and CDR2 are SGHTA and FQGNSA. The CDR3 totals 15 residues. CDR3 loop: CASSPDGRGLSGYTF. In DNA, the CDR3 is TGTGCCAGCAGCCCCGATGGTAGGGGGTTGAGCGGCTACACCTTC. Based on the CDR3 plus reference TRBV7-2 and TRBJ1-2, the full variable domain is GAGVSQSPSNKVTEKGKDVELRCDPISGHTALYWYRQSLGQGLEFLIYFQGNSAPDKSGLPSDRFSAERTGGSVSTLTIQRTQQEDSAVYLCASSPDGRGLSGYTFGSGTRLTVV.

This clone was counted a few times. The CDR3 DNA follows: TGTGCCAGCAGCTTAATCTTCCCCCAAGAGACCCAGTACTTC. Protein product: CASSLIFPQETQYF. The chain carries TRBV7-9 and TRBJ2-5; D remains ambiguous. Germline V gene lookup returns CDR1 SEHNR and CDR2 FQNEAQ (reference sequence). CDR3 length: 14 amino acids. Between the trimmed V and J ends, which lost 2 bases and 1 base, there was a span of 8 bases.

In this sample, this clone turned up once. The chain employs TRBV6-5 and TRBJ2-1; D might be TRBD2 (5 bases). In germline, CDR1 is MNHEY, CDR2 SVGAGI. The CDR3 length is 15 residues. The ends were cut back, 5 bases at V and 7 bases at J, with 18 bases in the middle. The CDR3 coding sequence is TGTGCCAGCAGTCCCGGGCTAACCCGGAGGAATGAGCAGTTCTTC. This sequence encodes CASSPGLTRRNEQFF.

V gene TRBV19 combines with J gene TRBJ1-5, with D hard to call. Germline CDR1 and CDR2: LNHDA and SQIVND (reference sequence). The V end was cut by 5 bases, the J end by 4 bases, with 15 bases between. This CDR3 has 15 residues. CDR3 in DNA: TGTGCCAGTAGTCAATATTGGACGGGGAATCAGCCCCAGCATTTT. Its protein product is CASSQYWTGNQPQHF.

The rearrangement joins TRBV19 to TRBJ2-7; 13 bases align to TRBD2. Per germline, CDR1 LNHDA and CDR2 SQIVND (reference sequence). The CDR3 is 14 residues long. After removal of 5 bases from V and 3 bases from J, the junction contained 1 base not matched to a gene. The CDR3 DNA reads TGTGCCAGTAGTCGACTAGCGGGAGGCTACGAGCAGTACTTC. Amino acid sequence: CASSRLAGGYEQYF.

The chain has TRBV7-3 and TRBJ2-4, with 11 bases matching TRBD2. Looked up from germline, CDR1 is SGHTA and CDR2 is FQGTGA. Trimming removed 4 bases from V and 1 base from J; junction bases left unmatched: 12. CDR3 length equals 19 residues. CDR3 loop: CASSSSGTSGPLAKNIQYF. Here the CDR3 DNA reads TGTGCCAGCAGCTCTTCCGGGACTAGCGGTCCTTTGGCCAAAAACATTCAGTACTTC.

The chain has TRBV6-5 and TRBJ2-1; D unresolved. Per the germline V gene, CDR1 is MNHEY and CDR2 is SVGAGI. The CDR3 runs 13 residues. Trimming shortened V by 4 bases and J by 5 bases, and 9 bases separated the two germline ends. The CDR3 spells CASSSPVDNEQFF. The DNA of the CDR3 is TGTGCCAGCAGTTCCCCGGTCGACAATGAGCAGTTCTTC.

This clone was picked up a small number of times. An end of the junction differs from the germline gene, which may be a read error. The chain joins TRBV10-3 to TRBJ1-2; 10 bases line up with TRBD1. The CDR3 length is 13 residues. Germline lookup yields CDR1 ENHRY and CDR2 SYGVKD. In DNA, the CDR3 is TGTGCCAGCAGTCGACAGGGGGCGAGGGGCTACACCTTC. The encoded protein is CASSRQGARGYTF.

A few counts support this clone. The chain employs TRBV6-4 and TRBJ2-3; TRBD1 matches at 11 bases. CDR1 is MRHNA and CDR2 is SNTAGT in the germline V gene. CDR3 size: 14 residues. Germline trimming cut 6 bases from V and 6 bases from J; bases unmatched to any gene: 5. In DNA, the CDR3 is TGTGCCAGCAGAACCGGGACAGGGGGGGATACGCAGTATTTT. Translation: CASRTGTGGDTQYF.

The CDR3 DNA reads as TGCGCCAGCAGCTTTACACAGGTTAGCGGAGCTGAAGCTTTCTTT. It is translated as CASSFTQVSGAEAFF. This chain connects TRBV5-1 to TRBJ1-1; TRBD1 is a possible D gene (5 bases). Germline V CDR1 and CDR2: SGHRS, YFSETQ. V lost 2 bases to trimming and J lost 6 bases, with 17 bases between them. The CDR3 loop spans 15 amino acids.

V gene TRBV27 combines with J gene TRBJ2-1, with TRBD1 matching over 9 bases. Looked up from germline, CDR1 is MNHEY and CDR2 is SMNVEV (reference sequence). The J segment lost 0 bases and the V segment lost 8 bases, leaving 17 bases of the junction unmatched. This CDR3 is 19 amino acids long. The CDR3 DNA reads TGTGCCAGCCGCCGAACAGACAGGGGGGCCTTGAGCTCCTACAATGAGCAGTTCTTC. It translates to CASRRTDRGALSSYNEQFF.

J is TRBJ2-3 and V is TRBV6-4; a possible D gene is TRBD1 (6 bases). The ends were cut back, 2 bases at V and 6 bases at J, with 12 bases in the middle. CDR1 and CDR2 (germline): MRHNA, SNTAGT. This CDR3 spans 14 amino acids. The CDR3 nucleotides are TGTGCCAGCAGTGACAGGGGGAGTTCGGATACGCAGTATTTT. Protein: CASSDRGSSDTQYF.